Given below is one T cell receptor (beta chain) in context. What it binds is unknown. V dropped 6 bases and J dropped 2; count of bases not matched to a gene: 6. From germline, CDR1 is SGHRS and CDR2 YFSETQ. This CDR3 region has 14 residues. These data originate in a study of radiotherapy plus CTLA-4 blockade in lung cancer. Study in general: Among all patients, roughly 17% showed objective responses, while about 30% had disease control. Study observations and caveats: TCR clones originating in tumors grew in number in blood after radiotherapy plus ipilimumab.

TCRdb's copy holds only in-frame clones and misses some; the assay was immunoSEQ multiplex PCR. The data contain 75,000 to 95,000 clones, roughly 80% of them singletons. The chain joins TRBV5-1 to TRBJ2-5; 8 bases fit TRBD2. This sequence was found in a human donor with non-small cell lung cancer that progressed on radiotherapy plus ipilimumab. The specimen comprised peripheral blood, sampled from a patient treated with radiotherapy plus ipilimumab. The CDR3 DNA sequence: TGCGCCAGCAAAGTTGCGGGAGGTCAAGAGACCCAGTACTTC. Its protein is CASKVAGGQETQYF.